The clone carrying this T cell receptor (beta chain) was observed a handful of times. What it binds is not known. This record belongs to a study of T cells in localized non-small cell lung cancer. CDR1 and CDR2 from the germline V gene are SGHTA and FQGNSA. V shed 4 bases and J shed 8 bases, with 11 bases lying between them. The CDR3 totals 13 residues. Some clones are missing from TCRdb's copy, which holds only in-frame ones; the method was immunoSEQ multiplex PCR. Among 950 to 1,100 clones listed, around 20% were seen once. Study-wide results and limits: Adjacent lung had a median roughly 53 of the 100 largest tumor clones. Measurement of T cell clonality placed uninvolved adjacent lung highest, above the level in tumor.

The source was normal lung tissue next to the tumor, collected before any cancer treatment. V gene TRBV7-2 combines with J gene TRBJ1-4; TRBD1 might be the D (6 bases). This clonotype originated in a male donor older than 55 with stage II lung adenocarcinoma. The CDR3 protein is CASSWPGTEKLFF. CDR3 in DNA: TGTGCCAGCAGCTGGCCTGGGACAGAAAAACTGTTTTTT.